These T cell receptor beta chains were read from a single sample in a study of relationships among human T cell subsets. Using its own MiXCR run on the multiplex PCR reads, TCRdb lists one record per CDR3 protein. The profile shows approximately 15,000 distinct CDR3 sequences, around 62% of them singletons. Sequencing was carried out using total T cells sorted from blood. These receptors were obtained from a man in his forties in good health. The CDR3 runs from the conserved cysteine through the conserved F or W. The D gene is left open where the match is weak. The listing skips clone size in some rows; elsewhere it reads once, few, many or a size class.

v_gene	abundance	j_gene	d_gene	CDR3aa	CDR3nt
TRBV29-1	once	TRBJ1-4	TRBD1	CSAGTGPTNEKLFF	TGCAGCGCTGGGACAGGCCCAACTAATGAAAAACTGTTTTTT
TRBV6-1	-	TRBJ2-3	-	CASSEDRTDTQYF	TGTGCCAGCAGTGAAGATAGAACAGATACGCAGTATTTT
TRBV4-1	few	TRBJ1-1	-	CASSLEGSEAFF	TGCGCCAGCTCCCTCGAGGGCTCTGAAGCTTTCTTT
TRBV14	once	TRBJ2-1	TRBD1	CASSQERTGVYNEQFF	TGTGCCAGCAGCCAAGAACGGACAGGGGTCTACAATGAGCAGTTCTTC
TRBV12-3/TRBV12-4	-	TRBJ2-1	TRBD2	CASSPLTSGSYNEQFF	TGTGCCAGCAGTCCACTGACTAGCGGGTCCTACAATGAGCAGTTCTTC
TRBV5-1	-	TRBJ2-1	TRBD1	CASSSPGQDYNEQFF	TGCGCCAGCAGCTCGCCGGGACAGGATTACAATGAGCAGTTCTTC
TRBV12-3/TRBV12-4	-	TRBJ2-1	-	CASSFGVEQFF	TGTGCCAGCAGCTTTGGAGTTGAGCAGTTCTTC
TRBV6-1	-	TRBJ2-1	-	CASSPWNEQFF	TGTGCCAGCAGTCCCTGGAATGAGCAGTTCTTC
TRBV11-2	-	TRBJ2-3	TRBD2	CASSAGTTRPDTQYF	TGTGCCAGCAGCGCCGGGACTACTCGGCCAGATACGCAGTATTTT
TRBV12-3/TRBV12-4	-	TRBJ1-5	TRBD1	CASSFAQGGQPQHF	TGTGCCAGCAGTTTTGCGCAGGGGGGTCAGCCCCAGCATTTT
TRBV20-1	-	TRBJ1-1	TRBD1	CSADNEAGGPEAFF	TGCAGTGCTGATAACGAAGCAGGGGGCCCTGAAGCTTTCTTT